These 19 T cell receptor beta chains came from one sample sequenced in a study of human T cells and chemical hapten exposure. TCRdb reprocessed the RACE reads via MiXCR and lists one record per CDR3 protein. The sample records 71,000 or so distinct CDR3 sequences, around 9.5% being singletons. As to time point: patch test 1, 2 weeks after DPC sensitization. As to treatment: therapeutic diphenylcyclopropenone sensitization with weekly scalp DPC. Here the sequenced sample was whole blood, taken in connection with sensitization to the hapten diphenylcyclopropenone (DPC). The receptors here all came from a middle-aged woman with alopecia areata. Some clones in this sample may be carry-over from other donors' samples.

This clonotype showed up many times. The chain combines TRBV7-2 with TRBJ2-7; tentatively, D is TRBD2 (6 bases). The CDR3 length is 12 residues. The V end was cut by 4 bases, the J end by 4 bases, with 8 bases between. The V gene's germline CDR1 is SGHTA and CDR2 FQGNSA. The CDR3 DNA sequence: TGTGCCAGCAGCTCGGGACTTTACGAGCAGTACTTC. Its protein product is CASSSGLYEQYF.

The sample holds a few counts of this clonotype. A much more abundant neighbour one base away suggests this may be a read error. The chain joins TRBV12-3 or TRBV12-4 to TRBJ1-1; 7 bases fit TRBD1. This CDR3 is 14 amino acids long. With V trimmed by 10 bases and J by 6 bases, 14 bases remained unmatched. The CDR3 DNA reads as TGTGCCAACACCTCCAATACAGGGGACCCTGAAGCTTTCTTT. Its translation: CANTSNTGDPEAFF.

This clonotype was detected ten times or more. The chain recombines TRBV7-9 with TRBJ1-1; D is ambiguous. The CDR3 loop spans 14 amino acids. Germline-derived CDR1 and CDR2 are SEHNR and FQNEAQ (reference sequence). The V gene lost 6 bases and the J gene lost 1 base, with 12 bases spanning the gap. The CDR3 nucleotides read TGTGCCAGCAGACGACGGCCGTCGAACACTGAAGCTTTCTTT. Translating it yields CASRRRPSNTEAFF. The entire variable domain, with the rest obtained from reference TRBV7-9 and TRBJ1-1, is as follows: DTGVSQNPRHKITKRGQNVTFRCDPISEHNRLYWYRQTLGQGPEFLTYFQNEAQLEKSRLLSDRFSAERPKGSFSTLEIQRTEQGDSAMYLCASRRRPSNTEAFFGQGTRLTVV.

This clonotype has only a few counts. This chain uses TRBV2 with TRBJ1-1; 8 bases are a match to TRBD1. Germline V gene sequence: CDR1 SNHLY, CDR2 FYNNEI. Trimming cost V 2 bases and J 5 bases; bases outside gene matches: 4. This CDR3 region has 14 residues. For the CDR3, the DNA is TGTGCCAGCAGTGAACAGGGGGCATCAACTGAAGCTTTCTTT. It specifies CASSEQGASTEAFF.

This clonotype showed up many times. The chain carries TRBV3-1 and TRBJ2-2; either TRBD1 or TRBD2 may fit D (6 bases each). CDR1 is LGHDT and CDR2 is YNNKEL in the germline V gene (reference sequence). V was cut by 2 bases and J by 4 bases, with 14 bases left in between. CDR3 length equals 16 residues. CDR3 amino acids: CASSQPRGGGTGELFF. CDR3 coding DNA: TGTGCCAGCAGCCAACCCAGGGGAGGAGGCACCGGGGAGCTGTTTTTT. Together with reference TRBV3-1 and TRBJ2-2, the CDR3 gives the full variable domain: DTAVSQTPKYLVTQMGNDKSIKCEQNLGHDTMYWYKQDSKKFLKIMFSYNNKELIINETVPNRFSPKSPDKAHLNLHINSLELGDSAVYFCASSQPRGGGTGELFFGEGSRLTVL.

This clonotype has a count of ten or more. The CDR3 DNA reads TGTGCCAGTAGTATCCCCACCCCGGTGGCCCCGCGGGGTGAAAAACTGTTTTTT. Amino acid sequence: CASSIPTPVAPRGEKLFF. This chain uses TRBV19 with TRBJ1-4, with D unresolved. The germline V and J ends were trimmed by 3 bases and 7 bases, with 24 bases remaining between them. This CDR3 contains 18 residues. The germline V gene has CDR1 LNHDA and CDR2 SQIVND (reference sequence).

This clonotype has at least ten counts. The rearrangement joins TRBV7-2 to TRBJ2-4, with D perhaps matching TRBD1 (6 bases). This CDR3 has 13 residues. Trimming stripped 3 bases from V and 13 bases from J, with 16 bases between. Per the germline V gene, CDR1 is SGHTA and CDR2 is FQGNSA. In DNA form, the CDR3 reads TGTGCCAGCAGCTTTACCGGGACAAGAATGCAGTACTTC. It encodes CASSFTGTRMQYF.

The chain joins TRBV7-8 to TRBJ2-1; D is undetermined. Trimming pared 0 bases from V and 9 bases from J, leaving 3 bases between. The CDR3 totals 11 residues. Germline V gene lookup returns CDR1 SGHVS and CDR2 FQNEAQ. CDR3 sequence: CASSLAIEQFF. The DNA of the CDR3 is TGTGCCAGCAGCTTAGCGATTGAGCAGTTCTTC.

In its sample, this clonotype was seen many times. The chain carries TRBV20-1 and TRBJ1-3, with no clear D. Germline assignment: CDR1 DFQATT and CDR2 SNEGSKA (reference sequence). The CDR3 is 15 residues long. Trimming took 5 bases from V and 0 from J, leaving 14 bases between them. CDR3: CSASWTGSSGNTIYF. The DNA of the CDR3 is TGCAGTGCTTCCTGGACGGGAAGCTCTGGAAACACCATATATTTT.

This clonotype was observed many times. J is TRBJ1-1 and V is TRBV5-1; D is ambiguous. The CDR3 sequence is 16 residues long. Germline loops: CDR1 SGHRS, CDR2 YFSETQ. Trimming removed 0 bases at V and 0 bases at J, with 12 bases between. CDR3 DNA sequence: TGCGCCAGCAGCTTGGACCTGGGGATCTTGAACACTGAAGCTTTCTTT. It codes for CASSLDLGILNTEAFF.

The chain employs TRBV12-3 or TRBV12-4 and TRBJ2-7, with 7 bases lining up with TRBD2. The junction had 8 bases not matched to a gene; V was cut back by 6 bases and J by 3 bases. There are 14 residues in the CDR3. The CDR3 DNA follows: TGTGCCAGCAGCCTACGGGGGGTAGACTACGAGCAGTACTTC. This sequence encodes CASSLRGVDYEQYF.

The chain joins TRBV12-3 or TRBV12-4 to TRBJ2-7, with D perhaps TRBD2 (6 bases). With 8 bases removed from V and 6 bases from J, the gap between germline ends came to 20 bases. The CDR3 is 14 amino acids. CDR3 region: CASSDSGGSSEQYF. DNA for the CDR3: TGTGCCAGCTCTGACTCCGGAGGGTCGAGCGAGCAGTACTTC.

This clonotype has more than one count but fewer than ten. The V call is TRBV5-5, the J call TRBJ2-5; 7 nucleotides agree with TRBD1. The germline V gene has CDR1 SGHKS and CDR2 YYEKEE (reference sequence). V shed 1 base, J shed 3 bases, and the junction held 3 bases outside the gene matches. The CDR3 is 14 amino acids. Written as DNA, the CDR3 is TGTGCCAGCAGCTTGTTTACAGGGGAAGAGACCCAGTACTTC. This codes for CASSLFTGEETQYF.

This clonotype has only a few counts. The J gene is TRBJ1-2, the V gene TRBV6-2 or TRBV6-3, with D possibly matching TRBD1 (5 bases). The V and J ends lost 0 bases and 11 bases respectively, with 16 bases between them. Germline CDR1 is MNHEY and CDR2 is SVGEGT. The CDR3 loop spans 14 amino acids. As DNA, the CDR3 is TGTGCCAGCAGTTACTCCCAGGGAGTCGGTGGTTACACCTTC. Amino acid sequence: CASSYSQGVGGYTF.

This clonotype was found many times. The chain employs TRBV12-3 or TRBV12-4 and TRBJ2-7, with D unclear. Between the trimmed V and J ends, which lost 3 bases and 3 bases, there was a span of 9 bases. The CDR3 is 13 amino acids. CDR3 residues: CASSLSQIYEQYF. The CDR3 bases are TGTGCCAGCAGTTTGTCACAGATCTACGAGCAGTACTTC.

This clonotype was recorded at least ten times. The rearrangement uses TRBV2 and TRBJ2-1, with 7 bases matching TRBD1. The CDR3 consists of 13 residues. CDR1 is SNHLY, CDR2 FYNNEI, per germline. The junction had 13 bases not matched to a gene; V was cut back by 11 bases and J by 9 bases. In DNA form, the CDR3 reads TGTGCCGCAGGGGGAGACAAATGGGGTGAGCAGTTCTTC. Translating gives CAAGGDKWGEQFF.

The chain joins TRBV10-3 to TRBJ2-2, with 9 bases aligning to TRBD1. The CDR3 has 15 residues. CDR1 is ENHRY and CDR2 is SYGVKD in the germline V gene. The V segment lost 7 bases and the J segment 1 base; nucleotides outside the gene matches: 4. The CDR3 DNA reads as TGTGCCATCAATACAGGGGGCCGGAACACCGGGGAGCTGTTTTTT. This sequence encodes CAINTGGRNTGELFF.

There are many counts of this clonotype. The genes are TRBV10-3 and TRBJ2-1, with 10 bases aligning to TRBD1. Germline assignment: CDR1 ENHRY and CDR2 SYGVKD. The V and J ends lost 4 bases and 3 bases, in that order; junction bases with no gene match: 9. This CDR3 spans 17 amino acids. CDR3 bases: TGTGCCATCAGTGTCGGGAGGGGGACAGGGGACTACAATGAGCAGTTCTTC. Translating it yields CAISVGRGTGDYNEQFF.

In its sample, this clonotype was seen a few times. This chain's CDR3 is CATSTRVRTDTQYF. CDR3 coding DNA: TGTGCCACCAGCACCCGGGTAAGAACGGATACGCAGTATTTT. The rearrangement uses TRBV15 and TRBJ2-3; D call uncertain. The CDR3 totals 14 residues. Germline assignment: CDR1 LNHNV and CDR2 YYDKDF (reference sequence). V dropped 4 bases and J dropped 6 bases, with 14 bases sitting between them.